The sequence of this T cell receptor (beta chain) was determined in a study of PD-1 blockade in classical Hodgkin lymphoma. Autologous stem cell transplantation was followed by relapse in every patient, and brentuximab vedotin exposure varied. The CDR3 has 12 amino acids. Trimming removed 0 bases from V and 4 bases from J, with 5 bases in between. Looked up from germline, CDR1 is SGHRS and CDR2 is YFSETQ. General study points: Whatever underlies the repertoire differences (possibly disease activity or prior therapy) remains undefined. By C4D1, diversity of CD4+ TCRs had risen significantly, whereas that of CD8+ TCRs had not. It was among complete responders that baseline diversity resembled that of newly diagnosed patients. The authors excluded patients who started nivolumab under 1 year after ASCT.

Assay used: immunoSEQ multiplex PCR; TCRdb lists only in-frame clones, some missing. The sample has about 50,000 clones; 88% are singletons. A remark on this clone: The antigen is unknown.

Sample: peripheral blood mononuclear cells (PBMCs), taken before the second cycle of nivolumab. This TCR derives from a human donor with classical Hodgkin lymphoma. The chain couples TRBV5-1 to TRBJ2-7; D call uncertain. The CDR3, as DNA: TGCGCCAGCAGCTTGGTCGGTTACGAGCAGTACTTC. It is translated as CASSLVGYEQYF. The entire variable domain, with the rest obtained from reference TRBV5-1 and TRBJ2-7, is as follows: KAGVTQTPRYLIKTRGQQVTLSCSPISGHRSVSWYQQTPGQGLQFLFEYFSETQRNKGNFPGRFSGRQFSNSRSEMNVSTLELGDSALYLCASSLVGYEQYFGPGTRLTVT.